This T cell receptor beta chain was captured by sequencing in a study of blood T cell repertoires in COVID-19. The data were produced by immunoSEQ multiplex PCR, yet TCRdb's version contains in-frame clones alone and is incomplete. The sample yields some 150,000 clones, 75% to 85% seen once. The CDR3 has 15 amino acids. V lost 1 base and J lost 2, with 12 bases in between. The gene calls are TRBV5-3 and TRBJ1-2; tentative D call: TRBD1 (6 bases). TRBV5-3 is placed among ORFs of uncertain function. The clonotype was recovered from a man in his 60s with acute or convalescent COVID-19. Material: peripheral blood. CDR3 region: CARSLWAGENYGYTF. The CDR3 DNA reads as TGTGCCAGAAGCTTGTGGGCAGGGGAGAACTATGGCTACACCTTC.